Listed below are T cell receptor beta chains from one sample, sequenced in a study of cytomegalovirus exposure and HLA in healthy donors. The data were produced by immunoSEQ multiplex PCR, yet TCRdb's version contains in-frame clones alone and is incomplete. This table holds 250,000 to 350,000 clones, 86% found once. Sequencing was done on a sample of PBMCs. Receptors originate from a man between 40 and 49 years old in good health and CMV-seropositive. CDR3s include the opening cysteine and the closing phenylalanine or tryptophan. A D gene is named only where the DNA matches it firmly. Only some rows state a clone size, as once, few, many or a class for expanded clones.

TRBV5-1	TRBD2	TRBJ2-4	.	TGCGCCAGCACAAGGACTAGCGGGAGTCTAAACATTCAGTACTTC	CASTRTSGSLNIQYF
TRBV7-2	TRBD2	TRBJ2-5	.	TGTGCCAGCAGTAATACATGGGGGGGAGAGACCCAGTACTTC	CASSNTWGGETQYF
TRBV19	TRBD1	TRBJ1-1	.	TGTGCCAGTACCTGGACAGGTCCCACTGAAGCTTTCTTT	CASTWTGPTEAFF
TRBV19	TRBD1	TRBJ2-5	.	TGTGCCAGTAGTGTGGGACAGCAACAAGAGACCCAGTACTTC	CASSVGQQQETQYF
TRBV5-6	TRBD1	TRBJ2-4	.	TGTGCCAGCAGCTTCGGGACAGGGTGGGACATTCAGTACTTC	CASSFGTGWDIQYF
TRBV5-5	.	TRBJ2-7	.	TGTGCCAGCAGCGACGGGAACAGGGTGAGCTACGAGCAGTACTTC	CASSDGNRVSYEQYF
TRBV9	.	TRBJ2-1	.	TGTGCCAGCAGCGTAGCAGGGGGACTCTCCTACAATGAGCAGTTCTTC	CASSVAGGLSYNEQFF
TRBV28	.	TRBJ1-1	.	TGTGCCAGCAGTTCCGCCGCGGGGGATCAGAACACTGAAGCTTTCTTT	CASSSAAGDQNTEAFF
TRBV19	TRBD1	TRBJ2-1	once	TGTGCCAGTCATTACTCCGGGACAGCCTTCAATGAGCAGTTCTTC	CASHYSGTAFNEQFF
TRBV28	TRBD2	TRBJ2-3	.	TGTGCCAGCAGTCCGGTTTACGTCGACGGGAGGGAGGGAGCAGATACGCAGTATTTT	CASSPVYVDGREGADTQYF
TRBV27	.	TRBJ2-2	.	TGTGCCAGCAGTTTAAACCGAGACACCGGGGAGCTGTTTTTT	CASSLNRDTGELFF
TRBV7-3	TRBD1	TRBJ1-1	.	TGTGCCAGCAGCGACGGGACAGGGGCTGAAGCTTTCTTT	CASSDGTGAEAFF
TRBV7-9	TRBD2	TRBJ2-7	.	TGTGCCAGCAGCTTAGAAAGCGGGGGGACCTACGAGCAGTACTTC	CASSLESGGTYEQYF
TRBV4-1	TRBD2	TRBJ2-7	.	TGCGCCAGCAGCCACTCTAGCGGGAGCTACGAGCAGTACTTC	CASSHSSGSYEQYF
TRBV19	.	TRBJ2-7	.	TGTGCCAGTAGTATCGGGCCGGGGTCGCTCGAGCAGTACTTC	CASSIGPGSLEQYF
TRBV7-3	.	TRBJ2-3	.	TGTGCCAGCAGCCCCGCGCCATCCAGGGATACGCAGTATTTT	CASSPAPSRDTQYF